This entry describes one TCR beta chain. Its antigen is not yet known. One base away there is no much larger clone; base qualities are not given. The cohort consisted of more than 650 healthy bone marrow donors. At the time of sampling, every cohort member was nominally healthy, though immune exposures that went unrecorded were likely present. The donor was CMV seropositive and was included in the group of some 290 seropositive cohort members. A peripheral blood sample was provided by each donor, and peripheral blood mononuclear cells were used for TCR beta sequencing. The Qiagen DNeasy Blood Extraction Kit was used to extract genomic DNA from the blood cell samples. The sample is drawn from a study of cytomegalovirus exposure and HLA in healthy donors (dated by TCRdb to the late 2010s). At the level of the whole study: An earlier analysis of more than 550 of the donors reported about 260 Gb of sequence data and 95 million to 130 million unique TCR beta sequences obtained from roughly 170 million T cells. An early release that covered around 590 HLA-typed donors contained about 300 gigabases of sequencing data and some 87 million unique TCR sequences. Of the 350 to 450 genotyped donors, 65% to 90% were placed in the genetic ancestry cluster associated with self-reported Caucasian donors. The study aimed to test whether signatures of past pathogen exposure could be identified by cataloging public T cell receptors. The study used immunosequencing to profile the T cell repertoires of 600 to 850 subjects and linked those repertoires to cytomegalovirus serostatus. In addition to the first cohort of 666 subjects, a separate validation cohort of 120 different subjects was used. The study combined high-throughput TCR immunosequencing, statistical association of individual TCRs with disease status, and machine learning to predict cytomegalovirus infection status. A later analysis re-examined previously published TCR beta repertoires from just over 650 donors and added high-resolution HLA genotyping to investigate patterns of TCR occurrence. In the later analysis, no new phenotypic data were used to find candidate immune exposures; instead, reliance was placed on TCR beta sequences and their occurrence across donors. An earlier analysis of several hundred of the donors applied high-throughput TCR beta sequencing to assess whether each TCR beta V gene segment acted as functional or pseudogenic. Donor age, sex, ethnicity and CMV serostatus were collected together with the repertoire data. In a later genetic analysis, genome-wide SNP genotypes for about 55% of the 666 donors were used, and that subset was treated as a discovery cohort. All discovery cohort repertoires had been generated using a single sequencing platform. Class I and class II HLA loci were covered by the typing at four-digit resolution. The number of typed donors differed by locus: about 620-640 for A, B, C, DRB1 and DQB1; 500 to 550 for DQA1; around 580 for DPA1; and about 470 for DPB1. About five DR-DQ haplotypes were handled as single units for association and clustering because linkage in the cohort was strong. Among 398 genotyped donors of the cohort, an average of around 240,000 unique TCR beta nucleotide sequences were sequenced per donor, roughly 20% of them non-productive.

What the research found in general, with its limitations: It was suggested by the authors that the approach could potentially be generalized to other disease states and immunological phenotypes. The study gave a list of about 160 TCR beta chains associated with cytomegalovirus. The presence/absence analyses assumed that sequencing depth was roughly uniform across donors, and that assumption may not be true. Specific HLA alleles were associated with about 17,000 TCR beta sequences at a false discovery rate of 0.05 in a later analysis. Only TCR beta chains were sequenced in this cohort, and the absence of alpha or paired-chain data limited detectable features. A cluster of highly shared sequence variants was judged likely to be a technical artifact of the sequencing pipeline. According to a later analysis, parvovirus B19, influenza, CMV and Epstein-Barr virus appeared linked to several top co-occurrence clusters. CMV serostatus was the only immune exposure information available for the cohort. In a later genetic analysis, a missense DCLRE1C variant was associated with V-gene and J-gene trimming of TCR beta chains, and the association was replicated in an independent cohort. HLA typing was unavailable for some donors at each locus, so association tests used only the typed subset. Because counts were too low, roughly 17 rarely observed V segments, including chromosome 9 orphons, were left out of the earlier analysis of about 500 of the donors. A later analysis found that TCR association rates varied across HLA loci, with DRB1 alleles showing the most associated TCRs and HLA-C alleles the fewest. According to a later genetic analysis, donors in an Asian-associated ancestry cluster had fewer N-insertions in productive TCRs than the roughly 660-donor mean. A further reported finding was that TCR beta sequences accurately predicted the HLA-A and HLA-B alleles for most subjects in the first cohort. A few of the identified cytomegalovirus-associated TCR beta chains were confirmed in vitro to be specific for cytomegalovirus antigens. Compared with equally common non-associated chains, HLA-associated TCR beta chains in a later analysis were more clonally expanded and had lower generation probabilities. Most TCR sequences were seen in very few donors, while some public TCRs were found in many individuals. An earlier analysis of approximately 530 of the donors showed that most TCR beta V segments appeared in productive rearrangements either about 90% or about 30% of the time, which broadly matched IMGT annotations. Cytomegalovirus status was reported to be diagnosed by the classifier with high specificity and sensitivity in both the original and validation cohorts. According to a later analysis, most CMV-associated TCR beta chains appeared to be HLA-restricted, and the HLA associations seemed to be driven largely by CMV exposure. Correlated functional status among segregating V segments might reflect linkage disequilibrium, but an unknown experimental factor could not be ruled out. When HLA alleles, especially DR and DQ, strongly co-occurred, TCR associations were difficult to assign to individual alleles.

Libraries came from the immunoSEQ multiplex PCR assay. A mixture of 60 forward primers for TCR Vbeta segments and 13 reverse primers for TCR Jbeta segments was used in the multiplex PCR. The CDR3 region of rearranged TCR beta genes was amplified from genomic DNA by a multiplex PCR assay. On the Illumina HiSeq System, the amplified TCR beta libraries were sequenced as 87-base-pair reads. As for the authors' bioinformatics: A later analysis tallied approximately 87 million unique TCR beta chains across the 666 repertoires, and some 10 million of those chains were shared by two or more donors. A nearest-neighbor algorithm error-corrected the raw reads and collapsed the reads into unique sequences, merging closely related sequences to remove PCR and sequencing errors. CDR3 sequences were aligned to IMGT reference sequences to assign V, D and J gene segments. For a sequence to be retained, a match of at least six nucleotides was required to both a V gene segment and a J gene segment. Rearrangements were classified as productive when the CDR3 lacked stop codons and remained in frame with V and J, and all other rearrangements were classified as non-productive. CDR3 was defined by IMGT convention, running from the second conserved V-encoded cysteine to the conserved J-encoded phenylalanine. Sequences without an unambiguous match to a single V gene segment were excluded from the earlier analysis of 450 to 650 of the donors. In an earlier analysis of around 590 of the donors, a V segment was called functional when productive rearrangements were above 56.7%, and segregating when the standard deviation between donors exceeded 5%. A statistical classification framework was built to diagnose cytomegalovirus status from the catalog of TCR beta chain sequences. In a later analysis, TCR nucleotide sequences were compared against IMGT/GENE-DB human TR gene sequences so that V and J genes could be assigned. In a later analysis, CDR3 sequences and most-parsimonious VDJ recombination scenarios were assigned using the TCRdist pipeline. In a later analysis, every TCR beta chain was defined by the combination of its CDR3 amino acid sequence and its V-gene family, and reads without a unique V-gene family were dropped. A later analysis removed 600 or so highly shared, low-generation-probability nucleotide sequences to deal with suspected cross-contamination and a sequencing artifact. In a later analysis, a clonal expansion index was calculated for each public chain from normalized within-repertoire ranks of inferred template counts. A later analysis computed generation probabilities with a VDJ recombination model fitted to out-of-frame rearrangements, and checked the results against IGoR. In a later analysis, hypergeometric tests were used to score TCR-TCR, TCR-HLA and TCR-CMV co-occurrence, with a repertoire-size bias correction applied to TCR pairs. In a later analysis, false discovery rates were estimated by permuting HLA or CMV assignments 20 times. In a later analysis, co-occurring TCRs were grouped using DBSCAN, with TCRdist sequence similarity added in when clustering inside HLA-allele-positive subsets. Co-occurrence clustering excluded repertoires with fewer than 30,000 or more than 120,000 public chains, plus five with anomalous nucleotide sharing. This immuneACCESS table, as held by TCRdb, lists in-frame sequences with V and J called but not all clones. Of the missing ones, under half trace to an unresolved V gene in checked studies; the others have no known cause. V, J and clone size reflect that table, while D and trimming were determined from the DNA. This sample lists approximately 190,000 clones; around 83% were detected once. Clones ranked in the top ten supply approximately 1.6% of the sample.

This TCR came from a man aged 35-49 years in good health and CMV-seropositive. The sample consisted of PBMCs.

This receptor carries the CDR3 CAWTPGFPGELFF. The sequenced DNA: TGTGCCTGGACCCCAGGATTCCCCGGGGAGCTGTTTTTT. Here the chain combines TRBV30 and TRBJ2-2; no confident D gene assignment can be made. The V and J ends are trimmed by 4 bases and 6 bases, leaving 12 bases between them. Counted from cysteine to phenylalanine, this CDR3 has 13 amino acids. Solely the CDR3 DNA is kept, with 39 bases framed from the first base. CDR1 and CDR2 (GTSNPN, SVGIG) derive from the germline V gene (reference sequence).